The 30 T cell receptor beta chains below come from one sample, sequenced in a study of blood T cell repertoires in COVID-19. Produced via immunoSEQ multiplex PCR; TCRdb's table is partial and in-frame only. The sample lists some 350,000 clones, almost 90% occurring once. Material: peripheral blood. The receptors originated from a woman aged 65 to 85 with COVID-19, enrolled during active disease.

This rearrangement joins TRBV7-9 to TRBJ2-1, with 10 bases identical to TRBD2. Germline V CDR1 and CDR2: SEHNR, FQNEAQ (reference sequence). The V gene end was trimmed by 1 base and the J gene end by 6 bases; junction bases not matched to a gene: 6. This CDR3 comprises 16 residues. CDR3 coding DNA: TGTGCCAGCAGCTTAGTAGGAGCGGGGGGGCGCAATGAGCAGTTCTTC. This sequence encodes CASSLVGAGGRNEQFF.

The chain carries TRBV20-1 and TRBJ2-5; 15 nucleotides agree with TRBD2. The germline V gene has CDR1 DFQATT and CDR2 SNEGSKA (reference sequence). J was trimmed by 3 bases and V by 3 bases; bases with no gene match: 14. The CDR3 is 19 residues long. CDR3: CSASTGLAGGLGVKETQYF. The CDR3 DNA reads TGCAGTGCTAGTACGGGACTAGCGGGGGGTCTGGGAGTTAAAGAGACCCAGTACTTC.

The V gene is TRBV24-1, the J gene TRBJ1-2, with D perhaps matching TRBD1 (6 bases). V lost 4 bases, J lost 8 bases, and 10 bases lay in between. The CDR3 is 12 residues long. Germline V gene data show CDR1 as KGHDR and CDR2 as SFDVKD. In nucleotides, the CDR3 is TGTGCCACCAGTGAGGGGGCGCAGGGCTACACCTTC. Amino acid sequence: CATSEGAQGYTF.

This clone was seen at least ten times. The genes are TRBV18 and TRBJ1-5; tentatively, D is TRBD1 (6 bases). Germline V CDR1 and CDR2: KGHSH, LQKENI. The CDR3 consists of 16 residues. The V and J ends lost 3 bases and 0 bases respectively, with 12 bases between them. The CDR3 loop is CASSPDRSDSNQPQHF. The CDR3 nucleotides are TGTGCCAGCTCACCTGACAGGTCAGATAGCAATCAGCCCCAGCATTTT.

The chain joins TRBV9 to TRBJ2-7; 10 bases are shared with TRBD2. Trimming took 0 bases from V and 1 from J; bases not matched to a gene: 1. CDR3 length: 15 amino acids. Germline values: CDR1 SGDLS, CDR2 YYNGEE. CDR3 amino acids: CASSVGTSGSYEQYF. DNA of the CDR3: TGTGCCAGCAGCGTAGGGACTAGCGGATCCTACGAGCAGTACTTC.

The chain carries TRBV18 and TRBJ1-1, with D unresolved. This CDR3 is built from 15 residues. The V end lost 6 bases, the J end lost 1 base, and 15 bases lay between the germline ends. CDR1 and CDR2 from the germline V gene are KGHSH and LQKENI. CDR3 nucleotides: TGTGCCAGCTCTCCCCCAGGACGGGGGAACACTGAAGCTTTCTTT. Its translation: CASSPPGRGNTEAFF.

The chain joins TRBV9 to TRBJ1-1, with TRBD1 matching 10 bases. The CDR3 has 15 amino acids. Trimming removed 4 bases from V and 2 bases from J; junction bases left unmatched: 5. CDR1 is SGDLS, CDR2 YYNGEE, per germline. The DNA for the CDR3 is TGTGCCAGCAGCCCCGGGACAGGGGTAAACACTGAAGCTTTCTTT. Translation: CASSPGTGVNTEAFF.

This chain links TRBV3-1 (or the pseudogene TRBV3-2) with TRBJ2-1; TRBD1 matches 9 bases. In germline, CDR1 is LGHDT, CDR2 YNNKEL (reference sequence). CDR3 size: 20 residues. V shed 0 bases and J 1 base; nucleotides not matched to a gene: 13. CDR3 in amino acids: CASSQDSGQGNFRSYNEQFF. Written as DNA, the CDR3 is TGTGCCAGCAGCCAAGATAGCGGACAGGGGAACTTCAGGTCCTACAATGAGCAGTTCTTC.

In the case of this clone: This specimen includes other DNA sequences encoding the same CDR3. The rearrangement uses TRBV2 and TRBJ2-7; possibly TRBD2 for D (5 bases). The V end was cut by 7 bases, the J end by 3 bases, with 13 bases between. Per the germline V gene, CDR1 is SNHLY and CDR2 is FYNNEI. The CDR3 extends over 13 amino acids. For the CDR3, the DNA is TGTGCCAGCAATGGGGTAGGGAGCTACGAGCAGTACTTC. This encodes CASNGVGSYEQYF.

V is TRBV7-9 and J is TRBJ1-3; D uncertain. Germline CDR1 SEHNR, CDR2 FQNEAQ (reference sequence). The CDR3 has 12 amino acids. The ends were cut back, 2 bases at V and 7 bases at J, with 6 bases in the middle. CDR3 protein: CASSLTDNTIYF. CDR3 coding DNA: TGTGCCAGCAGCTTAACTGATAACACCATATATTTT.

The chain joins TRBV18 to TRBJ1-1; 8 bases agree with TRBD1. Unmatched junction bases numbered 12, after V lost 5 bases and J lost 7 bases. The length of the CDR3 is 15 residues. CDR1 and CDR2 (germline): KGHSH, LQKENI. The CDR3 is CASSVGPRGQNEAFF. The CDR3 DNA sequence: TGTGCCAGCTCAGTGGGCCCCAGGGGGCAAAATGAAGCTTTCTTT.

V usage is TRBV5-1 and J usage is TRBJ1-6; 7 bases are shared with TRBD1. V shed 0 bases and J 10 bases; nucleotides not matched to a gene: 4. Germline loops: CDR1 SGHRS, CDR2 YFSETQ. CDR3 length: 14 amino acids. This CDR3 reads CASSLVQGESPLHF. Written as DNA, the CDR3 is TGCGCCAGCAGCTTGGTGCAGGGGGAATCACCCCTCCACTTT.

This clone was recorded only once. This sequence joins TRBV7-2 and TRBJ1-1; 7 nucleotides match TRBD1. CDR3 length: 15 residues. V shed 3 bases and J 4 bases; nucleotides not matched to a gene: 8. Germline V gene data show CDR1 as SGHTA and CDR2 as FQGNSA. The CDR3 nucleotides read TGTGCCAGCAGCTTTACAGGGGCGCTGGGCACTGAAGCTTTCTTT. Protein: CASSFTGALGTEAFF.

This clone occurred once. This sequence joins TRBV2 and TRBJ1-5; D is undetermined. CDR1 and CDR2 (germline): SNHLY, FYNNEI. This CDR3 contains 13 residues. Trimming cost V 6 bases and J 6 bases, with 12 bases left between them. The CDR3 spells CASRVEVRQPQHF. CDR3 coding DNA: TGTGCCAGCAGGGTTGAGGTACGTCAGCCCCAGCATTTT.

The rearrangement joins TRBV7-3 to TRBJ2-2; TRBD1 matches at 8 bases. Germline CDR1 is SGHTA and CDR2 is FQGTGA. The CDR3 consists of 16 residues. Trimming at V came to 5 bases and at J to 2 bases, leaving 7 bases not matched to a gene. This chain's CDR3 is CASSPTGGLNTGELFF. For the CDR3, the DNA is TGTGCCAGCAGCCCCACAGGGGGGCTCAACACCGGGGAGCTGTTTTTT. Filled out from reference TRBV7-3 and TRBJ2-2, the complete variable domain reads GAGVSQTPSNKVTEKGKYVELRCDPISGHTALYWYRQSLGQGPEFLIYFQGTGAADDSGLPNDRFFAVRPEGSVSTLKIQRTERGDSAVYLCASSPTGGLNTGELFFGEGSRLTVL.

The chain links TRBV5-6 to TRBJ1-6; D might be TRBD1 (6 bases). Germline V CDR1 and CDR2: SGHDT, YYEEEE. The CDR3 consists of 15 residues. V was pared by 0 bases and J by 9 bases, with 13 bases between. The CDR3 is CASSLVATGSSPLHF. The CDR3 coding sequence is TGTGCCAGCAGCTTGGTTGCGACAGGTAGTTCACCCCTCCACTTT. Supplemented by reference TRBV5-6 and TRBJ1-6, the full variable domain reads DAGVTQSPTHLIKTRGQQVTLRCSPKSGHDTVSWYQQALGQGPQFIFQYYEEEERQRGNFPDRFSGHQFPNYSSELNVNALLLGDSALYLCASSLVATGSSPLHFGNGTRLTVT.

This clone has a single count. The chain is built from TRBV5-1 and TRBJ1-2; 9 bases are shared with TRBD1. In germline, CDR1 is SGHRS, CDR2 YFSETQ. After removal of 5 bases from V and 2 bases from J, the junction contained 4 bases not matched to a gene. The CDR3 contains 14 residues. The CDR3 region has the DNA TGCGCCAGCAGTCGGACAGGGGACAACTATGGCTACACCTTC. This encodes CASSRTGDNYGYTF.

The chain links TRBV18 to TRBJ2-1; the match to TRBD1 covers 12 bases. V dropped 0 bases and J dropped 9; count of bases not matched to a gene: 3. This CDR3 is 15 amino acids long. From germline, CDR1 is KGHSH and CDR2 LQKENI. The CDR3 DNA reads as TGTGCCAGCTCACCACCGGGACAGGGGGCTGGTGAGCAGTTCTTC. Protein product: CASSPPGQGAGEQFF.

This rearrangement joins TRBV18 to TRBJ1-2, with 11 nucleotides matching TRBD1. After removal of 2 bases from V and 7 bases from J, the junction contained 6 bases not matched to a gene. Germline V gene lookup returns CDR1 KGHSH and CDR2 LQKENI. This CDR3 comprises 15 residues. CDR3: CASSPSGQGALGYTF. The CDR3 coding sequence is TGTGCCAGCTCACCAAGTGGACAGGGGGCGCTTGGCTACACCTTC. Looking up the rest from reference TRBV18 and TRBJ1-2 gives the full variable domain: NAGVMQNPRHLVRRRGQEARLRCSPMKGHSHVYWYRQLPEEGLKFMVYLQKENIIDESGMPKERFSAEFPKEGPSILRIQQVVRGDSAAYFCASSPSGQGALGYTFGSGTRLTVV.

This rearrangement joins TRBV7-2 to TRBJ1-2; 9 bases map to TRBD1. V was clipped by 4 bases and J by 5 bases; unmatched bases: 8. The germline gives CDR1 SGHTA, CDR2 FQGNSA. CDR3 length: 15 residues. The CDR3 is CASSSTRDRAYGYTF. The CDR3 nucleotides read TGTGCCAGCAGCTCGACCCGGGACAGGGCGTATGGCTACACCTTC.

The CDR3 is CASSSGTGLLEQYF. The DNA for the CDR3 is TGTGCCAGCAGTTCCGGGACAGGGCTCCTCGAGCAGTACTTC. The chain has TRBV11-2 and TRBJ2-7; 9 bases are shared with TRBD1. The CDR3 runs to 14 residues. The germline CDR1 and CDR2 sequences are SGHAT and FQNNGV. The ends lost 6 bases at V and 6 bases at J; junction bases unmatched: 9. The variable domain in full, completed from reference TRBV11-2 and TRBJ2-7, reads EAGVAQSPRYKIIEKRQSVAFWCNPISGHATLYWYQQILGQGPKLLIQFQNNGVVDDSQLPKDRFSAERLKGVDSTLKIQPAKLEDSAVYLCASSSGTGLLEQYFGPGTRLTVT.

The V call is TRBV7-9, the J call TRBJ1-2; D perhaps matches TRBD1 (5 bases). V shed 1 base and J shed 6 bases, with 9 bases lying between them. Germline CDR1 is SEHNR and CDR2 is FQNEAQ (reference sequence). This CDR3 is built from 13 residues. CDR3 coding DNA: TGTGCCAGCAGCTTAGATGGAGGGGATGGCTACACCTTC. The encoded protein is CASSLDGGDGYTF.

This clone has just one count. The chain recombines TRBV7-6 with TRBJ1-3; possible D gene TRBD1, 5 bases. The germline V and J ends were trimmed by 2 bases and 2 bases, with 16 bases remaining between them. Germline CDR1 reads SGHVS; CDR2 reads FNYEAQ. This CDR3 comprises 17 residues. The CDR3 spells CASSLRKTGYAGNTIYF. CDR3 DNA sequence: TGTGCCAGCAGCTTAAGAAAAACAGGTTACGCTGGAAACACCATATATTTT.

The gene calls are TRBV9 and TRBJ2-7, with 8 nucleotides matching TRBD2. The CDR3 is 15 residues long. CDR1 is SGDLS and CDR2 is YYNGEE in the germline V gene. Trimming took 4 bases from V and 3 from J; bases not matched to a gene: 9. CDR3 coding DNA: TGTGCCAGCAGCCCCGGGGGGGGGCAAGTCTACGAGCAGTACTTC. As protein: CASSPGGGQVYEQYF.

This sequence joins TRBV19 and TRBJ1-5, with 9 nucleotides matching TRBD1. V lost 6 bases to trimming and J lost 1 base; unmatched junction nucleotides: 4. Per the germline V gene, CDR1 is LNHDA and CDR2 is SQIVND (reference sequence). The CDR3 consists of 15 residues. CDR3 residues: CASSGTGKSNQPQHF. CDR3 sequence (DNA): TGTGCCAGTAGCGGGACAGGGAAAAGCAATCAGCCCCAGCATTTT.

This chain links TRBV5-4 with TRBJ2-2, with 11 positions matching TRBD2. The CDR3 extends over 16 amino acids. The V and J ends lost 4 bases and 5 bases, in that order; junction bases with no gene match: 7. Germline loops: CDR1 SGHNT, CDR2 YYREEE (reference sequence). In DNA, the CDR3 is TGTGCCAGCAGCCCTACTAGCGGGGGCGCTACCGGGGAGCTGTTTTTT. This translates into CASSPTSGGATGELFF.

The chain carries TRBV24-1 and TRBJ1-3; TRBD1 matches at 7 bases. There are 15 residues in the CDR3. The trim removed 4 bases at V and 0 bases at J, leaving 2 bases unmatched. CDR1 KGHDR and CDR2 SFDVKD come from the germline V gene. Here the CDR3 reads CATSDAGGSGNTIYF. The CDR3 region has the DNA TGTGCCACCAGTGACGCAGGGGGCTCTGGAAACACCATATATTTT.

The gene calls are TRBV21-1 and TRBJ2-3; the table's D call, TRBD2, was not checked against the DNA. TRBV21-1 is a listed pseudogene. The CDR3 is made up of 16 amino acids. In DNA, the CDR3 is TGTGCCAGCAGCAAGGACCTAGCGGGGGCAGTGGATACGCAGTATTTT. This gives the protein CASSKDLAGAVDTQYF.

The CDR3 nucleotides are TGCGCCAGCAGCTTGGTCGGACTAGCGGCCCGAAACATTCAGTACTTC. Translating gives CASSLVGLAARNIQYF. V is TRBV5-1 and J is TRBJ2-4; 10 positions match TRBD2. In germline, CDR1 is SGHRS, CDR2 YFSETQ. The CDR3 consists of 16 residues. Unmatched junction bases numbered 6, after V lost 0 bases and J lost 6 bases.

CDR3 nucleotides: TGTGCCTGGACCCCATCCCTATGGACTAGCGGGGGGAGCTCCTACAATGAGCAGTTCTTC. Amino acid sequence: CAWTPSLWTSGGSSYNEQFF. The rearrangement links TRBV30 to TRBJ2-1; 14 bases are shared with TRBD2. The V gene's germline CDR1 is GTSNPN and CDR2 SVGIG (reference sequence). This CDR3 spans 20 amino acids. J gave up 0 bases and V 4 bases, and 14 bases lay outside the gene matches.